Sequencing of this TCR beta chain was carried out in a study of CD8+CD57+ T cells in acquired aplastic anemia. An expansion of CD8+CD57+ cells by flow cytometry had been shown in patients chosen for sequencing. On this clonotype: No antigen is known for it.

Genomic DNA templated the TCR beta VDJ and CDR3 profiling. TCRdb redid the calling of the reads with MiXCR, one entry per CDR3 protein. The table has about 180,000 distinct CDR3 sequences, less than 50% seen once. The CDR3 has 15 amino acids. V was clipped by 2 bases and J by 0 bases; unmatched bases: 0. Germline CDR1 reads ENHRY; CDR2 reads SYGVKD. Study conclusions and caveats: Researchers reported that CD8+ Simpson's diversity was not significantly different in patients versus controls.

The sequence was collected from a human donor with aplastic anemia. The rearrangement joins TRBV10-3 to TRBJ1-1, with 10 bases that match TRBD1. The source material was sorted CD4+, CD8+, or CD8+CD57+ T cells (not recorded which) from PBMCs. In DNA, the CDR3 is TGTGCCATCAGTGAGGGGACAGGGGTGAACACTGAAGCTTTCTTT. Translating it yields CAISEGTGVNTEAFF.